The T cell receptor (beta chain) under discussion was sequenced for a study of blood T cells in healthy people across ages. The CDR3 runs to 13 residues. V lost 1 base to trimming and J lost 0 bases, with 4 bases between them. Per germline, CDR1 SNHLY and CDR2 FYNNEI. The use of a sample-barcoded 5' primer and a J-beta primer mix characterized a second PCR of roughly 6 to 12 cycles. Using its own MiXCR run on the 5' RACE reads, TCRdb lists one record per CDR3 protein. The data contain around 1,500,000 distinct CDR3 sequences, around 39% of them singletons. The chain employs TRBV2 and TRBJ2-7; D ambiguous. The sequenced material came from blood. The sequence derives from a woman between 18 and 30 years old in good health. The CDR3 region is CASSEDLSYEQYF. CDR3 nucleotide sequence: TGTGCCAGCAGTGAAGACCTCTCCTACGAGCAGTACTTC.